This TCR beta chain was observed in a study of CD8 T cells in Susac syndrome (dated by TCRdb to between 2019 and 2020). Regarding the research as a whole: The study used repertoire sequencing to test whether antigen drove CD8+ T cell activation and differentiation in Susac syndrome.

High-throughput TCR beta sequencing profiled peripheral blood CD8+ and CD4+ T cells from healthy donors, Susac syndrome patients and multiple sclerosis patients. Healthy donors were included as age- and sex-matched controls. CD8+ TEMRA cells were enriched by FACS, while bulk CD8+ and CD4+ T cells were purified by magnetic negative isolation. Blood was collected in EDTA tubes and processed within 24 hours, with PBMCs isolated through density gradient centrifugation. PBMCs intended for TCR sequencing were cryopreserved in liquid nitrogen and were subsequently thawed in a 37 degrees C water bath. The sorted or isolated CD4+, CD8+ and CD8+ TEMRA cells reached a purity of at least 90%. On this clonotype: Its antigen is unknown. The record has no base qualities; no much larger clone is one base away.

RNA was extracted using the RNeasy kit, and roughly 0.5 to 1 microgram was reverse transcribed with random hexamers. The immunoSEQ multiplex PCR assay, which covers 54 Vbeta and 13 Jbeta segments, was used to amplify TCR beta CDR3 regions. PCR amplification bias was corrected using a synthetic template baseline for primer optimization and computational correction. As for how the authors treated the data: Reads were annotated to V, D and J genes per IMGT and analyzed with immunoSEQ Analyzer, keeping only productive sequences. To calculate clonality, Shannon entropy was normalized by log2 of the number of productive unique sequences and then subtracted from one. For each patient and control, public and private clones were evaluated within the 100 most prevalent clones. Clones were defined as Susac-specific if absent from the healthy and MS cohorts, from 1052 published viral clones and from other ImmuneACCESS disease sequences. TCRdb trimmed public reads at Q25 via fastp, called clones via MiXCR and kept in-frame beta chains. Each entry is one CDR3 protein sequence, shown with its most common DNA and genes. TCRdb's processing, not the study's, gives the V and J calls here. For this sample there are under 200,000 distinct CDR3 sequences; 93% appear just once. Approximately 0.1% of the sample belongs to the ten largest clones.

Per the germline V gene (reference sequence), DFQATT is the CDR1 and SNEGSKA is the CDR2. V and J are trimmed by 6 bases and 6 bases, and the gene matches miss 7 bases of the junction. The CDR3 goes from the cysteine to the phenylalanine over 13 residues. Just CDR3 DNA is preserved here, 39 bases in frame from base 1. Broader findings and caveats from the paper: The number of individuals in the TCR sequencing and HLA analysis was recognized as being relatively small.

The chain joins TRBV20-1 to TRBJ1-5, with TRBD1 identical over 8 junction bases. This receptor was taken from a human donor in good health. The sequenced sample consisted of CD4+ T cells from PBMCs. The CDR3 amino acid sequence is: CSAEQGGGQPQHF. The DNA sequence is as follows: TGCAGTGCCGAACAGGGGGGAGGTCAGCCCCAGCATTTT.